This passage covers 15 T cell receptor beta chains from one sample sequenced in a study of T cell responses to AZD1222 COVID-19 vaccine. Assay: immunoSEQ multiplex PCR; the TCRdb copy retains only in-frame clones and omits some. Counted here are fewer than 150,000 clones, approximately 85% occurring once; the ten biggest clones make up 7.6%. The input for sequencing was peripheral blood, taken on day 0 of AZD1222 vaccination. These receptors all come from an adult in good health.

A single count supports this clone. The chain recombines TRBV29-1 with TRBJ1-3, with no clear D. V was cut by 2 bases and J by 3 bases, with 5 bases left in between. The CDR3 length is 12 residues. CDR1 is SQVTM and CDR2 is ANQGSEA in the germline V gene. The CDR3 nucleotides are TGCAGCGTTGAAAAGGGTGGAAACACCATATATTTT. The encoded protein is CSVEKGGNTIYF.

The chain joins TRBV14 to TRBJ1-1; 7 bases line up with TRBD1. The CDR3 is 15 residues long. V gave up 5 bases and J gave up 1 base; unmatched junction bases: 7. Per the germline V gene, CDR1 is SGHDN and CDR2 is FVKESK. CDR3 amino acids: CASSNRQGGNTEAFF. In nucleotides, the CDR3 is TGTGCCAGCAGCAACCGACAGGGAGGGAACACTGAAGCTTTCTTT.

The chain is built from TRBV11-3 and TRBJ1-1; D is possibly TRBD1 (5 bases). Germline V lookup: CDR1 SGHNT, CDR2 YENEEA. V lost 4 bases, J lost 0 bases, and 12 bases lay in between. This CDR3 region has 15 residues. The CDR3 bases are TGTGCCAGCAGCTCGACCGGGACGGTGAACACTGAAGCTTTCTTT. As protein: CASSSTGTVNTEAFF.

Remarks on this clone: A read error may produce the germline difference seen at one junction end. The chain has TRBV3-1 (or the pseudogene TRBV3-2) and TRBJ2-5; 14 positions match TRBD2. The CDR3 length is 20 residues. Germline CDR1 LGHDT, CDR2 YNNKEL (reference sequence). The CDR3 here is CVSSRASGTSGRNEKETQYF. CDR3 in DNA: TGTGTCAGCAGCCGGGCGTCCGGGACTAGCGGGAGAAATGAAAAAGAGACCCAGTACTTC.

This sequence joins TRBV7-9 and TRBJ1-5, with a weak D call TRBD1 (5 bases). Deletions cut 2 bases from V and 2 bases from J, with 16 bases between. The CDR3 runs to 17 residues. The V gene's germline CDR1 is SEHNR and CDR2 FQNEAQ (reference sequence). The CDR3 reads CASSLSGMGLGNQPQHF. DNA of the CDR3: TGTGCCAGCAGCTTATCCGGGATGGGGCTCGGCAATCAGCCCCAGCATTTT.

The chain has TRBV11-2 and TRBJ1-3; D gene ambiguous. The CDR3 consists of 13 residues. V was pared by 3 bases and J by 9 bases, with 12 bases between. Germline-derived CDR1 and CDR2 are SGHAT and FQNNGV. CDR3 loop: CASSLDWSSTIYF. For the CDR3, the DNA is TGTGCCAGCAGCTTGGACTGGAGCAGCACCATATATTTT. Complete variable domain (other parts from reference TRBV11-2 and TRBJ1-3): EAGVAQSPRYKIIEKRQSVAFWCNPISGHATLYWYQQILGQGPKLLIQFQNNGVVDDSQLPKDRFSAERLKGVDSTLKIQPAKLEDSAVYLCASSLDWSSTIYFGEGSWLTVV.

CDR3 in amino acids: CASIRTVGSPLHF. The CDR3 DNA follows: TGTGCCAGCATCAGGACAGTGGGGTCACCCCTCCACTTT. The chain employs TRBV6-5 and TRBJ1-6, with D possibly matching TRBD1 (6 bases). This CDR3 has 13 residues. Trimming cost V 7 bases and J 10 bases, with 14 bases left between them. Germline loops: CDR1 MNHEY, CDR2 SVGAGI.

The rearrangement links TRBV2 to TRBJ1-5; 7 bases are shared with TRBD1. The CDR3 contains 17 residues. V lost 2 bases and J lost 7; bases outside the gene matches: 14. Germline-derived CDR1 and CDR2 are SNHLY and FYNNEI. CDR3 loop: CASSERTNRQGGQPQHF. CDR3 DNA sequence: TGTGCCAGCAGTGAAAGGACTAACCGACAGGGCGGGCAGCCCCAGCATTTT. The full variable domain, with the rest looked up from reference TRBV2 and TRBJ1-5, is EPEVTQTPSHQVTQMGQEVILRCVPISNHLYFYWYRQILGQKVEFLVSFYNNEISEKSEIFDDQFSVERPDGSNFTLKIRSTKLEDSAMYFCASSERTNRQGGQPQHFGDGTRLSIL.

The chain recombines TRBV11-2 with TRBJ1-1, with a weak D call TRBD1 (6 bases). CDR1 is SGHAT, CDR2 FQNNGV, per germline. V was shortened by 2 bases and J by 0 bases, with 7 bases between the two germline ends. CDR3 length equals 14 residues. The chain's CDR3 is CASSLQGMNTEAFF. CDR3 coding DNA: TGTGCCAGCAGCTTACAGGGGATGAACACTGAAGCTTTCTTT.

The chain has TRBV28 and TRBJ2-2; TRBD1 might be the D (6 bases). The V end lost 1 base, the J end lost 0 bases, and 9 bases lay between the germline ends. CDR3 length equals 16 residues. Germline V gene data show CDR1 as MDHEN and CDR2 as SYDVKM. CDR3 bases: TGTGCCAGCAGTTTATCGGGACACCCGAACACCGGGGAGCTGTTTTTT. It codes for CASSLSGHPNTGELFF.

The rearrangement joins TRBV2 to TRBJ1-2; possibly TRBD1 for D (5 bases). Looked up from germline, CDR1 is SNHLY and CDR2 is FYNNEI. The CDR3 extends over 16 amino acids. The V end was cut by 6 bases, the J end by 1 base, with 18 bases between. The CDR3 here is CASRGRGSRYNYGYTF. CDR3 nucleotides: TGTGCCAGCAGGGGGAGGGGCAGCCGATATAACTATGGCTACACCTTC.

The chain uses TRBV24-1 and TRBJ1-5; D ambiguous. Germline V CDR1 and CDR2: KGHDR, SFDVKD. Trimming cost V 0 bases and J 4 bases, with 6 bases left between them. This CDR3 is built from 14 residues. DNA of the CDR3: TGTGCCACCAGTGATTTGGGAGGGAATCAGCCCCAGCATTTT. It encodes CATSDLGGNQPQHF.

CDR3 sequence (DNA): TGTGCCAGCAGTGAAATGGGAGTAAAAGCTTTCTTT. Translated: CASSEMGVKAFF. This sequence joins TRBV6-1 and TRBJ1-1; D remains unclear. The CDR3 has 12 amino acids. The ends were cut back, 2 bases at V and 9 bases at J, with 10 bases in the middle. CDR1 and CDR2 (germline): MNHNS, SASEGT.

The V gene is TRBV11-2, the J gene TRBJ1-4; D remains ambiguous. This CDR3 has 16 amino acids. Trimming left V 1 base short and J 2 bases short, with 11 bases between. CDR1 and CDR2 from the germline V gene are SGHAT and FQNNGV. The DNA of the CDR3 is TGTGCCAGCAGCTTAGCCACAATCCTGACTAATGAAAAACTGTTTTTT. Amino acid sequence: CASSLATILTNEKLFF.

The chain has TRBV11-2 and TRBJ2-4, with 14 nucleotides matching TRBD2. The junction had 11 bases not matched to a gene; V was cut back by 4 bases and J by 3 bases. There are 19 residues in the CDR3. In germline, CDR1 is SGHAT, CDR2 FQNNGV. The CDR3 nucleotides read TGTGCCAGCAGCTCCCGGGGACTAGCGGGAGTTAAGGGCAAAAACATTCAGTACTTC. Protein sequence: CASSSRGLAGVKGKNIQYF.